The present entry profiles one TCR beta chain with its context. Here immunoSEQ multiplex PCR was the method, and the copy in TCRdb shows in-frame clones only, minus some. The top ten clones hold around 7% of a sample with 20,000 to 25,000 clones, around 90% of them seen once. The data stem from a study of T cells in localized non-small cell lung cancer. This clonotype was sampled from a male donor older than 55 with stage I squamous cell lung carcinoma. The material was peripheral blood, obtained before any cancer treatment.

The CDR3 nucleotides read TGCGCCAGCAGCTTTGTAGGCGGGACAGCTAACTCCTACGAGCAGTACTTC. As protein: CASSFVGGTANSYEQYF. The chain combines TRBV5-1 with TRBJ2-7; D perhaps matches TRBD1 (7 bases). The CDR3 is made up of 17 amino acids. Germline V gene lookup returns CDR1 SGHRS and CDR2 YFSETQ. V dropped 2 bases and J dropped 0 bases, with 18 bases sitting between them.